This T cell receptor beta chain originates from a study of metastatic and nonmetastatic thyroid tumors. Broader study findings: As reported, TCR beta diversity in blood and tumor was significantly higher in malignant thyroid tumors than in benign nodules.

Thyroid surgery was preceded by no treatment in any patient. Methods used by the authors: It was from CDR3 differences across clinicopathological groups that a distant-metastasis classifier for papillary thyroid cancer was built. TCRdb recomputed clones from the PCR reads via MiXCR. The V and J calls, along with clone size, are taken from TCRdb and not from the paper's own processing. Of approximately 16,000 clones listed, roughly 32% were seen once; the top ten hold roughly 7.7%. Comments on this clone: Its specificity is not known.

The sample comprised tumor tissue. This receptor was taken from a female donor with papillary thyroid cancer or a benign thyroid nodule (not recorded which). Some clones in this sample may be carry-over from other donors' samples.

CDR3 region: CSARRKQLGLDSYEQYF. The CDR3 region has the DNA TGCAGTGCTAGACGAAAACAACTGGGGCTGGACTCCTACGAGCAGTACTTC. V usage is TRBV20-1 and J usage is TRBJ2-7, with D perhaps TRBD1 (5 bases). V lost 2 bases and J 0 bases, leaving 20 bases between the germline ends. CDR3 length: 17 amino acids. Germline CDR1 is DFQATT and CDR2 is SNEGSKA (reference sequence).